This T cell receptor (beta chain) was found in a study of CD8+CD57+ T cells in acquired aplastic anemia. For the study at large: On average, sorted CD4+ and CD8+ cells gave approximately 3.1 ug of DNA.

It was genomic DNA that served as the template for profiling TCR beta VDJ and CDR3. TCRdb re-analysed the reads in MiXCR, keeping a single row per CDR3 protein. The sample carries 250,000 or so distinct CDR3 sequences, around 46% recorded once. General study points: Sharing between patients and controls was observed for twenty-nine CD8+ CDR3 sequences.

CDR3 size: 14 residues. The germline CDR1 and CDR2 sequences are SGHTA and FQGNSA. Germline trimming cut 3 bases from V and 5 bases from J; bases unmatched to any gene: 7. Those patients picked for sequencing had displayed CD8+CD57+ cell expansion on flow cytometry. Patient blood was sampled before any therapy had been received. This clonotype was seen many times. Its specificity is unknown. This sequence joins TRBV7-2 and TRBJ2-7; TRBD1 agrees at 7 bases. Sample: sorted CD4+, CD8+, or CD8+CD57+ T cells (not recorded which) from PBMCs. The sequence came from a human donor with aplastic anemia. The CDR3 sequence: CASSFQTGFHEQYF. As DNA, the CDR3 is TGTGCCAGCAGCTTCCAGACAGGGTTTCACGAGCAGTACTTC.